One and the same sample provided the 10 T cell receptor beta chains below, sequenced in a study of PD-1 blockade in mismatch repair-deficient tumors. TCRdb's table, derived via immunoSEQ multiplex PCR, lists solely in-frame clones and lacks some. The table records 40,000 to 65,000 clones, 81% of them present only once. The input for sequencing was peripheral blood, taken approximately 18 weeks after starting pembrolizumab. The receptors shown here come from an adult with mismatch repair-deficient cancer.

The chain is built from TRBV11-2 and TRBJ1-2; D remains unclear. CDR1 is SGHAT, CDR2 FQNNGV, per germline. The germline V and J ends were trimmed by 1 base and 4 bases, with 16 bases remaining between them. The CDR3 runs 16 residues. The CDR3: CASSLAGVLGSYGYTF. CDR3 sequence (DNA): TGTGCCAGCAGCTTAGCCGGCGTACTGGGGAGCTATGGCTACACCTTC.

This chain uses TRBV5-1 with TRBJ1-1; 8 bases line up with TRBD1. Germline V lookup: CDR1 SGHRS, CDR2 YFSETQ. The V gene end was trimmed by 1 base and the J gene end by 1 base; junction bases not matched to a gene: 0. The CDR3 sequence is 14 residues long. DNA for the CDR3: TGCGCCAGCAGCTTGACAGGGGGGAACACTGAAGCTTTCTTT. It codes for CASSLTGGNTEAFF.

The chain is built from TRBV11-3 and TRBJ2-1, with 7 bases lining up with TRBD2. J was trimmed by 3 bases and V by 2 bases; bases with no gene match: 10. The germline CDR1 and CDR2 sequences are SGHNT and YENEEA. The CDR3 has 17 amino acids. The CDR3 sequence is CASSLLAGGGSYNEQFF. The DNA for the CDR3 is TGTGCCAGCAGCTTACTCGCTGGGGGGGGAAGCTACAATGAGCAGTTCTTC.

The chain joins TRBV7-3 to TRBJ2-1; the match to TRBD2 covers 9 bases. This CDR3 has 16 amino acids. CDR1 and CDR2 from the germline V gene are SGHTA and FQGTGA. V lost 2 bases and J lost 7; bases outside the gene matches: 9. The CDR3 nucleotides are TGTGCCAGCAGCTTAGGAGAACTAGCGGGCGCGAATGAGCAGTTCTTC. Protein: CASSLGELAGANEQFF. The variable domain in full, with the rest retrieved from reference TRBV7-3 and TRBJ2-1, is GAGVSQTPSNKVTEKGKYVELRCDPISGHTALYWYRQSLGQGPEFLIYFQGTGAADDSGLPNDRFFAVRPEGSVSTLKIQRTERGDSAVYLCASSLGELAGANEQFFGPGTRLTVL.

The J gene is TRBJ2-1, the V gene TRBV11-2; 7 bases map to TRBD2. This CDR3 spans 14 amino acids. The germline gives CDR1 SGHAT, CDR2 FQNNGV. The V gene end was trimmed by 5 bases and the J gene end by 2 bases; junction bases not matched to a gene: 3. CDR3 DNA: TGTGCCAGCAGCATTCTAGCGGCCTACAATGAGCAGTTCTTC. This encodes CASSILAAYNEQFF.

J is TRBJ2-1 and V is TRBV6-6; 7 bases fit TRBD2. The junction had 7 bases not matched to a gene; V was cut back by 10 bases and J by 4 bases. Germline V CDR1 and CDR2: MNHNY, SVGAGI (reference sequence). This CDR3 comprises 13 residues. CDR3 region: CATGLSGYNEQFF. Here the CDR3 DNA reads TGTGCCACCGGACTTAGCGGGTACAATGAGCAGTTCTTC.

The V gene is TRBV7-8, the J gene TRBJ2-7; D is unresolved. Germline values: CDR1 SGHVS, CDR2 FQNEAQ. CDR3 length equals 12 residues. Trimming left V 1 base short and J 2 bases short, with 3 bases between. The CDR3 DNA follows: TGTGCCAGCAGCTTAGTTGCCTACGAGCAGTACTTC. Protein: CASSLVAYEQYF.

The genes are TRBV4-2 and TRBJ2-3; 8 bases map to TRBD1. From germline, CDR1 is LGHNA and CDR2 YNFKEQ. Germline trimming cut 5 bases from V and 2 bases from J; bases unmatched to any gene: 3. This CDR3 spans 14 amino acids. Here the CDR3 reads CASSWGQDTDTQYF. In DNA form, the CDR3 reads TGTGCCAGCAGCTGGGGACAGGACACAGATACGCAGTATTTT.

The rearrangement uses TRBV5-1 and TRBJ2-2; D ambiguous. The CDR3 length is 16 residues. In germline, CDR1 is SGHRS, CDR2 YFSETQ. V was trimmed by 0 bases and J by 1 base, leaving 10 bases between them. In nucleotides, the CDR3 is TGCGCCAGCAGCTTGGAACTGACCCAGAACACCGGGGAGCTGTTTTTT. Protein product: CASSLELTQNTGELFF.

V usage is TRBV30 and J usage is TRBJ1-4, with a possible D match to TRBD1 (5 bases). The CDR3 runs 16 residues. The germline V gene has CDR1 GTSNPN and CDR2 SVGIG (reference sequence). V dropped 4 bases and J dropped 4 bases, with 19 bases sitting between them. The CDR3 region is CAWNLLSGTNNEKLFF. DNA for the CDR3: TGTGCCTGGAACCTCCTCTCGGGGACCAATAATGAAAAACTGTTTTTT.